This paragraph covers one T cell receptor beta chain sequence. Its antigen is not known. The sample originates from a study of PD-1 blockade in classical Hodgkin lymphoma. Findings of the study overall: CD4+ TCR diversity rose significantly by C4D1, and CD8+ TCR diversity did not.

The patients all showed relapse after autologous stem cell transplantation, while their brentuximab vedotin exposure varied. The best responses consisted of complete response, partial response or progressive disease. Clones were read by immunoSEQ multiplex PCR, and TCRdb kept only the in-frame ones, dropping some. Seen here are about 36,000 clones, 60% to 80% observed once, and the top ten hold 12% to 15%. The sequence was collected from a human donor with classical Hodgkin lymphoma. The sample was peripheral blood mononuclear cells (PBMCs), taken before the second cycle of nivolumab.

The CDR3 coding sequence is TGTGCCAGCAGGGGACAGGGCACAGATACGCAGTATTTT. Protein sequence: CASRGQGTDTQYF. The gene calls are TRBV6-6 and TRBJ2-3; TRBD1 matches 8 bases. The V gene's germline CDR1 is MNHNY and CDR2 SVGAGI (reference sequence). J gave up 1 base and V 6 bases, and 0 bases lay outside the gene matches. This CDR3 has 13 amino acids.